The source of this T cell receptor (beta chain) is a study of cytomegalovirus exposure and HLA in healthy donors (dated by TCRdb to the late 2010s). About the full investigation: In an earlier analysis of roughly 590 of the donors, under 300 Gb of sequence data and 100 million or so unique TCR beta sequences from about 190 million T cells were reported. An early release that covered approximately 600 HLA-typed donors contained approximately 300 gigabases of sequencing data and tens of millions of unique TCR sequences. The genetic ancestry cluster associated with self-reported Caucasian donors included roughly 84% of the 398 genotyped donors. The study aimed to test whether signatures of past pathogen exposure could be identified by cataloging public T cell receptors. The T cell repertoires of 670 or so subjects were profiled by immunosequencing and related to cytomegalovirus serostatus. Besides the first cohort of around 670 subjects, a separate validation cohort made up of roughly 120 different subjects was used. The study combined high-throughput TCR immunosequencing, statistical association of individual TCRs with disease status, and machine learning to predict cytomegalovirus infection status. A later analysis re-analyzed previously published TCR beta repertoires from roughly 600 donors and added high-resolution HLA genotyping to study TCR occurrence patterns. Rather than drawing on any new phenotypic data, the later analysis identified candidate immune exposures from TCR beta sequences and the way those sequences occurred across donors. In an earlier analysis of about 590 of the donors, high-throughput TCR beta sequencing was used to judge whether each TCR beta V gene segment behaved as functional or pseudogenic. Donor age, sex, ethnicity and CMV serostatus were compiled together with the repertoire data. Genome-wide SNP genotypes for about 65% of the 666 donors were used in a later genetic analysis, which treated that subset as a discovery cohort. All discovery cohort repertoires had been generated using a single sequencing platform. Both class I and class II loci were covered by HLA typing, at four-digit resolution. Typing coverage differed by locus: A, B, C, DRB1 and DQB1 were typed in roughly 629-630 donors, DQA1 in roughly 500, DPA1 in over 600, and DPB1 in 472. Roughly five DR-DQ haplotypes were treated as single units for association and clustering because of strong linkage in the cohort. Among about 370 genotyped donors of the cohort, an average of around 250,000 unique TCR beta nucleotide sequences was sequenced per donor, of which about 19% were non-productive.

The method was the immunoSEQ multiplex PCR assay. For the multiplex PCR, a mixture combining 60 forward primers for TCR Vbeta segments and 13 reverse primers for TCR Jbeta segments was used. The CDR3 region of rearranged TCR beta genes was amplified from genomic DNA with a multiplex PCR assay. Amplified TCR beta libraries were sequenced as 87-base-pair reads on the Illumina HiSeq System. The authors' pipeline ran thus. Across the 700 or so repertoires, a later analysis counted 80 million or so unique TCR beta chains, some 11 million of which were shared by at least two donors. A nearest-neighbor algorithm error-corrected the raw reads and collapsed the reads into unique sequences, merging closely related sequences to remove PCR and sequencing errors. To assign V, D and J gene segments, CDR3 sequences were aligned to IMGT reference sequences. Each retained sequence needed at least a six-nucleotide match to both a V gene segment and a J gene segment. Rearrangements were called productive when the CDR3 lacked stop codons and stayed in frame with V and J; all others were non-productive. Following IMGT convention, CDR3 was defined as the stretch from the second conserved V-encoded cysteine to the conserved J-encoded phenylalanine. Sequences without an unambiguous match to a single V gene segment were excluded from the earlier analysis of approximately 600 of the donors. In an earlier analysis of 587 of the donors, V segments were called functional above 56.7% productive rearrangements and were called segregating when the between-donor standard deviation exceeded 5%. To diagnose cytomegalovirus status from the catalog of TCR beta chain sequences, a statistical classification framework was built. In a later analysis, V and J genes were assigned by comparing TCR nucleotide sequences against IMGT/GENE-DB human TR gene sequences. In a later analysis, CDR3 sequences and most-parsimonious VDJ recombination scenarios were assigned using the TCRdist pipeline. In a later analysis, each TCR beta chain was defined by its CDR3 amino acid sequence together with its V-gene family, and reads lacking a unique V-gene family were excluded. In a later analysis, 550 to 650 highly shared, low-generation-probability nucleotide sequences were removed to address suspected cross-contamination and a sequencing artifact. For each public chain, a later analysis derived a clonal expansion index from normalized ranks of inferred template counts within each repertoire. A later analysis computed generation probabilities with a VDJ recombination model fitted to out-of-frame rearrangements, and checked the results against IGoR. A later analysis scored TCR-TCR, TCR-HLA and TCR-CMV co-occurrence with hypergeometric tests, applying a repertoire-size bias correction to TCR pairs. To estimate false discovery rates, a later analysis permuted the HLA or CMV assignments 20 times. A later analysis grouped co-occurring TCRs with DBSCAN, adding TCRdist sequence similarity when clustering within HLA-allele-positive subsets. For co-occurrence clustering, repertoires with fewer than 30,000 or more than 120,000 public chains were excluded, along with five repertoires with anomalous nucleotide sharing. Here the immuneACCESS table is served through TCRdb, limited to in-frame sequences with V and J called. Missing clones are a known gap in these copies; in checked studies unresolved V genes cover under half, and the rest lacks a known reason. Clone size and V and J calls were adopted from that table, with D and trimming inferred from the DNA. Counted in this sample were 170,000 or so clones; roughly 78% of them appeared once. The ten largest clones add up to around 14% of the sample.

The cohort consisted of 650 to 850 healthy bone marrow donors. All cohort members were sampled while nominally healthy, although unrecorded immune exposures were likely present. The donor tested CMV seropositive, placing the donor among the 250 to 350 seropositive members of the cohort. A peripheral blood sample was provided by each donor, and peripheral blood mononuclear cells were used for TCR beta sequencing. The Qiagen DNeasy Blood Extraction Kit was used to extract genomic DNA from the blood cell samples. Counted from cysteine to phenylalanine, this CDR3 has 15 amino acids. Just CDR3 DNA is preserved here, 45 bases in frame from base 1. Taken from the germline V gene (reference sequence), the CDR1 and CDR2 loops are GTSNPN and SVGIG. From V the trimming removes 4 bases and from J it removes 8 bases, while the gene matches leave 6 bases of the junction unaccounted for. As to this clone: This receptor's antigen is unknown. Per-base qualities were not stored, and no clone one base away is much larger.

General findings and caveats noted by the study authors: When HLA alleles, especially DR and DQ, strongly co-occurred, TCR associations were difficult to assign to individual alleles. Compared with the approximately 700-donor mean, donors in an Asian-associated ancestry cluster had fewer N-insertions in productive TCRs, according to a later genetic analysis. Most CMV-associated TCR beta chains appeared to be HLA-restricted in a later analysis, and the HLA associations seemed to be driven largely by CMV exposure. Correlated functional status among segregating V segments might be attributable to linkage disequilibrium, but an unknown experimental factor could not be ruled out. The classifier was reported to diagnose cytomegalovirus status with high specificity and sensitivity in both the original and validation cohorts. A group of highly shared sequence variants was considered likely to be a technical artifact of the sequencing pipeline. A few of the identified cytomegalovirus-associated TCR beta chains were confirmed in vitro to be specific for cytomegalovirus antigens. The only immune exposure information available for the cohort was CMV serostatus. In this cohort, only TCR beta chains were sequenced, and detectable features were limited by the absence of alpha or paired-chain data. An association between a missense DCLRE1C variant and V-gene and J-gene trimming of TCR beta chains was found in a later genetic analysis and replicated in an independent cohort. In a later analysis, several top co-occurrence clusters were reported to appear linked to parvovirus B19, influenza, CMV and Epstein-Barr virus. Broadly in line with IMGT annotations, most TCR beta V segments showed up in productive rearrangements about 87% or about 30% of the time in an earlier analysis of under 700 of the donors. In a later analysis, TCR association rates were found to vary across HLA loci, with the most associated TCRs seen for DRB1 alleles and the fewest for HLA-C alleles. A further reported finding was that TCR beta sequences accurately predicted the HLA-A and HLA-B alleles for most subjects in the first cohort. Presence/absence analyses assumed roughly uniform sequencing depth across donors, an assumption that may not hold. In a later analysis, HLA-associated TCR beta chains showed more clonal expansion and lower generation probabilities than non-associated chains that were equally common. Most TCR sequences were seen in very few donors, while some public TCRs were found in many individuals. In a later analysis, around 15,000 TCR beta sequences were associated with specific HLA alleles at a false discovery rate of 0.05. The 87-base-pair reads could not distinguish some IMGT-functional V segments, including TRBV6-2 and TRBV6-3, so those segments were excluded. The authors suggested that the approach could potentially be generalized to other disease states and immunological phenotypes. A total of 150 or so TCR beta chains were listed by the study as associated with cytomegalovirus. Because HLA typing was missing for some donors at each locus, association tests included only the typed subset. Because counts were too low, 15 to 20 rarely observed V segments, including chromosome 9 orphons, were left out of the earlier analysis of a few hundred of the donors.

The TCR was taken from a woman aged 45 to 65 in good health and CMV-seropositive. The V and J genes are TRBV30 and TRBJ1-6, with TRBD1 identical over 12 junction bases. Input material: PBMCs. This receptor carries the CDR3 CAWNLGQGAYSPLHF. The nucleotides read TGTGCCTGGAATTTGGGACAGGGGGCTTATTCACCCCTCCACTTT.